These T cell receptor beta chains were read from a single sample in a study of chemoradiotherapy in HPV16-positive cancers. The repertoire was sequenced with immunoSEQ multiplex PCR; TCRdb's copy has only in-frame clones and lacks some. The sample comprises roughly 28,000 clones, roughly nine tenths of which are singletons, and approximately 22% rests with the top ten. The sequencing here drew on blood, taken from a patient who underwent chemoradiotherapy. The receptor source for this set is a human donor with HPV-associated anogenital cancer. Each CDR3 is given with its conserved first and last residue. The D gene is left open where the match is weak. Expanded clones get a size class; other rows say once, few or many, or leave the size out.

>TRBJ1-1|NA|TRBV4-1|NA
CASSQFPSQGNTEAFF
TGCGCCAGCAGCCAATTCCCGTCCCAGGGGAACACTGAAGCTTTCTTT
>TRBJ2-3|NA|TRBV7-9|NA
CASSLVLGTDTQYF
TGTGCCAGCAGCTTAGTTCTGGGGACAGATACGCAGTATTTT
>TRBJ1-6|NA|TRBV30|NA
CAWRLDRISPLHF
TGTGCCTGGAGGCTCGACAGAATTTCACCCCTCCACTTT
>TRBJ1-2|NA|TRBV19|NA
CASSMGGDYGYTF
TGTGCCAGTAGTATGGGTGGAGATTATGGCTACACCTTC
>TRBJ2-2|TRBD1|TRBV30|once
CAWRGTGVGELFF
TGTGCCTGGAGAGGGACAGGGGTCGGGGAGCTGTTTTTT
>TRBJ2-1|NA|TRBV5-4|once
CASSLAAGINEQFF
TGTGCCAGCAGCTTGGCGGCAGGGATCAATGAGCAGTTCTTC
>TRBJ2-7|NA|TRBV28|NA
CASSLGVYTTGPSYEQYF
TGTGCCAGCAGTTTAGGGGTATATACTACAGGGCCTTCCTACGAGCAGTACTTC
>TRBJ2-1|TRBD2|TRBV5-1|NA
CASSLGLAGHNEQFF
TGCGCCAGCAGCTTGGGACTAGCGGGACACAATGAGCAGTTCTTC
>TRBJ2-5|NA|TRBV6-1|NA
CASKPGWETQYF
TGTGCCAGCAAGCCGGGTTGGGAGACCCAGTACTTC
>TRBJ1-1|NA|TRBV6-4|once
CASSDSGSRPAFF
TGTGCCAGCAGTGACTCTGGCAGCCGTCCGGCTTTCTTT
>TRBJ2-7|NA|TRBV2|once
CASSPSYEQYF
TGTGCCAGCAGTCCATCTTACGAGCAGTACTTC
>TRBJ2-1|NA|TRBV18|once
CASSPWEAGVSYNEQFF
TGTGCCAGCTCACCATGGGAAGCGGGTGTGTCCTACAATGAGCAGTTCTTC
>TRBJ1-6|NA|TRBV1|NA
CTSSRTGPDDSPLHF
TGCACCAGCAGCCGGACAGGGCCTGATGATTCACCCCTCCACTTT
>TRBJ1-3|NA|TRBV20-1|NA
CSALLGNTIYF
TGCAGTGCTTTACTTGGAAACACCATATATTTT
>TRBJ2-2|NA|TRBV19|once
CASSIGYYTGELFF
TGTGCCAGTAGTATAGGGTATTACACCGGGGAGCTGTTTTTT
>TRBJ2-7|NA|TRBV5-1|NA
CASSSRDTSYEQYF
TGCGCCAGCAGCTCTAGGGACACCTCCTACGAGCAGTACTTC
>TRBJ1-1|NA|TRBV12-5|NA
CASGLVGFEAFF
TGTGCTAGTGGTTTGGTGGGTTTTGAAGCTTTCTTT
>TRBJ2-7|NA|TRBV11-2|NA
CASSLDWRRGEQYF
TGTGCCAGCAGCTTAGATTGGCGACGGGGGGAGCAGTACTTC
>TRBJ1-2|NA|TRBV28|NA
CASRMNLSGYTF
TGTGCCAGCAGAATGAACCTATCTGGCTACACCTTC
>TRBJ1-3|NA|TRBV6-6|once
CASSTGSHAEF
TGTGCCAGCAGTACCGGGTCCCATGCAGAGTTT
>TRBJ2-5|TRBD1|TRBV7-2|NA
CASSLAGTGGGQETQYF
TGTGCCAGCAGCTTAGCTGGGACAGGGGGCGGACAAGAGACCCAGTACTTC
>TRBJ2-3|NA|TRBV18|NA
CASSASTDTQYF
TGTGCCAGCTCAGCGAGCACAGATACGCAGTATTTT
>TRBJ2-7|NA|TRBV2|NA
CASSDGRTYEQYF
TGTGCCAGCAGTGATGGCCGAACCTACGAGCAGTACTTC
>TRBJ1-5|NA|TRBV2|NA
CASGYDSNQPQHF
TGTGCCAGCGGGTATGATAGCAATCAGCCCCAGCATTTT
>TRBJ2-7|TRBD1|TRBV2|NA
CASSGTGGYEQYF
TGTGCCAGCAGCGGGACAGGGGGATACGAGCAGTACTTC
>TRBJ2-7|TRBD1|TRBV5-5|NA
CASTLAVETGKSEQYF
TGTGCCAGCACCCTTGCGGTGGAGACAGGGAAAAGCGAGCAGTACTTC
>TRBJ2-3|NA|TRBV5-4|NA
CASTRRGPGDTQYF
TGTGCCAGCACCCGACGGGGGCCGGGGGATACGCAGTATTTT
>TRBJ2-3|NA|TRBV18|NA
CASSPSTGTLLRTDTQYF
TGTGCCAGCTCACCAAGTACAGGGACACTTCTACGCACAGATACGCAGTATTTT
>TRBJ2-7|TRBD2|TRBV6-6|NA
CASSYSRGRAYEQYF
TGTGCCAGCAGTTACTCACGCGGGAGGGCCTACGAGCAGTACTTC
>TRBJ1-2|TRBD1|TRBV2|NA
CASRTGSVYGYTF
TGTGCCAGCAGGACAGGGTCCGTCTATGGCTACACCTTC
>TRBJ2-5|NA|TRBV10-2|NA
CASNPGHSQETQYF
TGCGCCAGCAACCCGGGACACTCCCAAGAGACCCAGTACTTC
>TRBJ1-1|NA|TRBV9|NA
CASSFEGGFSVNTEAFF
TGTGCCAGCAGCTTCGAGGGGGGATTTAGCGTGAACACTGAAGCTTTCTTT
>TRBJ2-7|TRBD1|TRBV2|NA
CASGRDRGTEQYF
TGTGCCAGCGGCCGGGACAGGGGGACCGAGCAGTACTTC
>TRBJ1-2|NA|TRBV5-1|NA
CASSLFGGGTNYGYTF
TGCGCCAGCAGCCTCTTCGGAGGAGGGACTAACTATGGCTACACCTTC
>TRBJ1-5|NA|TRBV28|NA
CASSFDPLTGRGPQHF
TGTGCCAGCAGTTTTGATCCACTTACAGGTCGGGGGCCCCAGCATTTT
>TRBJ1-4|NA|TRBV30|once
CACSRGRSEKLFF
TGTGCCTGCTCGAGGGGACGAAGTGAAAAACTGTTTTTT
>TRBJ2-2|TRBD1|TRBV29-1|few
CSAGQGNTGELFF
TGCAGCGCTGGACAGGGGAACACCGGGGAGCTGTTTTTT
>TRBJ1-2|TRBD1|TRBV19|NA
CASSLINRGANYGYTF
TGTGCCAGTAGTCTAATCAACAGGGGAGCTAACTATGGCTACACCTTC
>TRBJ2-2|TRBD1|TRBV7-2|once
CASSLWGQGEDTGELFF
TGTGCCAGCAGCTTATGGGGACAGGGTGAGGACACCGGGGAGCTGTTTTTT
>TRBJ2-2|NA|TRBV7-7|NA
CASSFQGSGELFF
TGTGCCAGCAGCTTCCAGGGATCCGGGGAGCTGTTTTTT
>TRBJ2-7|TRBD2|TRBV10-3|NA
CAISEASGGYYYEQYF
TGTGCCATCAGTGAGGCTAGCGGGGGATATTACTACGAGCAGTACTTC
>TRBJ1-2|NA|TRBV6-5|NA
CAIRLPARPYGYTF
TGTGCCATCAGGTTACCGGCGAGGCCCTATGGCTACACCTTC
>TRBJ1-2|NA|TRBV6-6|NA
CASRRPEFYGYTF
TGTGCCAGTAGGAGGCCGGAATTCTATGGCTACACCTTC
>TRBJ2-3|TRBD2|TRBV28|NA
CASSPSGGRTDTQYF
TGTGCCAGCAGCCCCAGCGGGGGAAGGACAGATACGCAGTATTTT
>TRBJ1-6|NA|TRBV18|NA
CASSPPGGSPLHF
TGTGCCAGCTCACCGCCCGGAGGATCACCCCTCCACTTT
>TRBJ2-3|NA|TRBV7-2|NA
CASSLVGGLLQGDTQYF
TGTGCCAGCAGCTTAGTAGGGGGGCTACTACAGGGAGATACGCAGTATTTT
>TRBJ1-1|TRBD1|TRBV29-1|once
CSVMRDRGQVTAFF
TGCAGCGTCATGCGGGACAGGGGGCAGGTCACAGCTTTCTTT
>TRBJ2-1|NA|TRBV14|NA
CASRNLEGNEQFF
TGTGCCAGCAGGAACCTGGAGGGCAATGAGCAGTTCTTC
>TRBJ1-5|NA|TRBV25-1|NA
CASTTQGQPQHF
TGTGCCAGCACCACACAGGGTCAGCCCCAGCATTTT
>TRBJ2-7|NA|TRBV29-1|NA
CSVRLLSGPRAYEQYF
TGCAGCGTTAGGCTCCTTAGCGGCCCCCGGGCCTACGAGCAGTACTTC
>TRBJ1-2|TRBD1|TRBV6-5|NA
CATFPAGTGVSGYTF
TGTGCCACCTTTCCTGCCGGGACAGGGGTTTCTGGCTACACCTTC
>TRBJ2-3|NA|TRBV7-9|NA
CASSLLWADTQYF
TGTGCCAGCAGCTTGCTATGGGCAGATACGCAGTATTTT
>TRBJ2-1|NA|TRBV4-2|once
CASSRAPVAHNEQFF
TGTGCCAGCAGCCGAGCCCCAGTCGCTCACAATGAGCAGTTCTTC
>TRBJ1-5|NA|TRBV9|NA
CASSVATRPSNQPQHF
TGTGCCAGCAGCGTAGCTACCAGGCCTAGCAATCAGCCCCAGCATTTT
>TRBJ2-1|NA|TRBV2|NA
CASSLTGYNEQFF
TGTGCCAGCAGCTTAACGGGCTACAATGAGCAGTTCTTC